This T cell receptor beta chain was identified in a study of ipilimumab plus nivolumab after autologous stem cell transplantation. At the level of the study: Typical patient got a few ipilimumab doses and seven to nine nivolumab doses (median).

Generated by immunoSEQ multiplex PCR, the TCRdb table keeps only in-frame clones and is missing some. Of fewer than 45,000 clones in the sample, about 92% were seen once. This clone was recorded a few times. The germline V gene encodes CDR1 SEHNR and CDR2 FQNEAQ (reference sequence). CDR3 length equals 12 residues. V lost 2 bases to trimming and J lost 12 bases, with 13 bases between them. The J gene is TRBJ1-2, the V gene TRBV7-9; D remains ambiguous. The sample was PBMCs, taken in a trial of ipilimumab plus nivolumab as post-transplant consolidation. This receptor was identified in a male donor with multiple myeloma. The CDR3 DNA sequence: TGTGCCAGCAGCTTATCAGGCGGTGAAGACACCTTC. Protein: CASSLSGGEDTF.